This T cell receptor (beta chain) was profiled in a study of shared clonotypes between healthy human individuals (dated by TCRdb to the early 2020s). The study in broad terms: A few men and two women, aged 18 to 49 years, made up the cohort. For each donor, CD4 naive and CD4 memory were each given three plates, CD8 naive was given two plates, and CD8 memory was given one plate. To estimate repertoire size and how much clonotype sharing occurs between individuals, the study deeply sequenced the blood TCR repertoires of roughly 5 healthy adults. To increase sequencing depth and limit assay-specific biases, TCR repertoire library preparation and sequencing were carried out by different laboratories using diverse techniques. Leukapheresis yielded between about 0.94 and 8.9 billion PBMCs per donor.

Using the deep immunoSEQ assay, TCR CDR3 regions were amplified from genomic DNA by multiplex PCR. For each cell subset, the extracted genomic DNA was distributed evenly across all wells of several immunoSEQ 96-well plates, and each plate served as one replicate. For sorted subsets, approximately 200 ng of genomic DNA, equivalent to around 29,000 T cell genomes, went into each replicate PCR. Purified libraries were quantified with a Qubit 3.0 fluorometer, sized on a Bioanalyzer 2100, and re-quantified with the KAPA Library Quantification kit. Every immunoSEQ 96-well plate was sequenced on a separate single-read 150-cycle Illumina NextSeq 550 flow cell. Per the original workflow: Because only junctional sequences without quality scores were contained in the immunoSEQ output, filtering matching that applied to full-length reads could not be performed. Sequences were annotated with PyIR, a Python wrapper for IgBLAST v1.9, and V/J genes and CDR3 were assigned using IMGT germline references. Reads with weak V/J assignments (E-value above 1e-6), missing CDR3, stop codons, out-of-frame junctions, or ambiguous translated residues were removed. V3J clonotypes were defined by identical inferred V gene, J gene, and CDR3 amino acid sequence. The percentage overlap between two repertoires was calculated by dividing the number of shared unique clonotypes by the size of the smaller repertoire. RTK rarefaction, the Chao1 estimator, and Recon v2.1 estimates of unobserved clonotypes were used to assess repertoire richness. Generation probabilities for all TCRbeta clonotypes obtained by the gDNA method from a handful of donors were computed using OLGA. TCRdb stores this immuneACCESS table with in-frame sequences only. Part of the clones is absent; in the studies checked, under half of the shortfall reflects unresolved V genes, and no reason is known for the rest. The V and J calls and clone size come from that table; D and trimming were worked out from the DNA. Counted in this sample were some 2,400,000 clones; 90% to 97% of them appeared once. Jointly, the top ten make up 0.1% to 0.15% of the sample.

Comments on this clone: Its antigen is unknown. Qualities for individual bases were not recorded, and no much larger clone is one base off.

Healthy HIV-negative adults with no recently reported acute infections or vaccinations were included as donors. Every donor was a Caucasian adult residing in Nashville, Tennessee, USA. Magnetic negative selection was used to enrich CD4+ T cells, after which naive cells were positively selected on CD45RA and the negative fraction became the memory subset. Blood was obtained by leukapheresis, after which PBMCs were separated by Ficoll-Histopaque density gradient centrifugation and cryopreserved in liquid nitrogen vapor phase. Analytical flow cytometry was used to check the purity and quantity of every magnetically sorted T cell population. From each sorted fraction, genomic DNA was isolated and quantified by UV absorbance on a Nanodrop 2000c. The paper's findings and limits, for the study overall: Because the study included only a small number of donors, the genetic and exposure-history diversity represented was limited. Rarefaction of sorted-subset datasets indicated incomplete sequencing despite the large sequencing depth. Pairwise subsampling indicated that sequencing depth was expected to affect the degree of clonotype sharing among donors. Sampling was restricted to blood, and TCR repertoires in tissues likely differ from the TCR repertoires found in blood. Naive subsets generally had larger estimated clonotype richness than memory subsets did. Sharing across a few donors was observed for about 4.8% of naive CD4, over 3% of naive CD8, 2% to 2.5% of memory CD4, and less than 0.45% of memory CD8 clonotypes. Compared with non-shared clonotypes, clonotypes shared by all four sorted-subset donors had higher generation probabilities.

The receptor's source is a man aged 18-30 years in good health. The sequencing sample was made of naive CD4+ T cells sorted from blood. Interpreted using the paper, the cell subset or site label stands for: CD45RA+ positively selected.

In nucleotide form, the sequence is TGCGCCAGCAGCCACAATCGCCAGCTCGGGGAGCTGTTTTTT. Its translation is CASSHNRQLGELFF. The rearranged chain carries TRBV4-1 and TRBJ2-2, with the identity of the D gene unclear. Trimming takes 3 bases from V and 7 bases from J, and the germline ends sit 12 bases apart. CDR1 and CDR2 are drawn from the germline V gene: MGHRA, YSYEKL. The CDR3 measures 14 amino acids from cysteine to phenylalanine. Only the CDR3 DNA stays, 42 bases, in frame from base 1.